This T cell receptor beta chain was captured by sequencing in a study of T cell responses to AZD1222 COVID-19 vaccine. Study-wide results and caveats: The donors showed a predominance of white British ancestry and of females, with possible underestimation of clonal diversity. Once two AZD1222 doses were given, Spike-specific TCR breadth and depth went up.

Some clones are missing from TCRdb's copy, which holds only in-frame ones; the method was immunoSEQ multiplex PCR. The table has 200,000 or so clones, around 87% seen once; the top ten hold around 2.9%. With respect to this clone: Its antigen remains unidentified.

The CDR3 consists of 14 residues. Trimming took off 2 bases at V and 8 bases at J, with 14 bases between the two ends. Germline lookup yields CDR1 KGHDR and CDR2 SFDVKD. The sequence came from an adult in good health. The chain has TRBV24-1 and TRBJ1-2; weak D call: TRBD1 (5 bases). Material: peripheral blood, obtained on day 0 of MenACWY control vaccination. CDR3 amino acids: CATSDWSGLQGYTF. In DNA form, the CDR3 reads TGTGCCACCAGTGATTGGTCAGGGCTGCAGGGCTACACCTTC.